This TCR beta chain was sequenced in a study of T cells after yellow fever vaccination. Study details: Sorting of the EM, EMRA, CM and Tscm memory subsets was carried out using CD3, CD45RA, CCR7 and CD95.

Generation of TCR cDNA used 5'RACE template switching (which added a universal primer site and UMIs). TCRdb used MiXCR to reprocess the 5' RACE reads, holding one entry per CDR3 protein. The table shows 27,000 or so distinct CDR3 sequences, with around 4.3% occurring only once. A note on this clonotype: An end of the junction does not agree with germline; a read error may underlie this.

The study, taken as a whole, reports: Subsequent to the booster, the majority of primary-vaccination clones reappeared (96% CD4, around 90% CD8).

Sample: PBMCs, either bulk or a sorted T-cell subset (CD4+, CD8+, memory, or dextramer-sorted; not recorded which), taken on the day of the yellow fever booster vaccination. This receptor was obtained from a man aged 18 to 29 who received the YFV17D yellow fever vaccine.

The CDR3 nucleotides are TGTGCTAGCAGCTTTGGCAGTATCAATGAGCAGTTCTTC. It yields the protein CASSFGSINEQFF. This sequence joins TRBV7-7 and TRBJ2-1; D uncertain. The length of the CDR3 is 13 residues. Germline V gives CDR1 SSHAT, CDR2 FNYEAQ (reference sequence).